Included here is one TCR beta chain sequence, with context. V lost 6 bases to trimming and J lost 9 bases; unmatched junction nucleotides: 8. The CDR3 is made up of 15 amino acids. Germline V gives CDR1 MNHEY, CDR2 SMNVEV (reference sequence). This sample is part of a study of blood T cell repertoires in COVID-19. Some clones are missing from TCRdb's copy, which holds only in-frame ones; the method was immunoSEQ multiplex PCR. The profile covers 300,000 to 400,000 clones, with roughly 87% appearing a single time and roughly a tenth taken by the ten largest. This TCR was recovered from a man between 25 and 39 years old with COVID-19, enrolled during active disease. The sequencing sample was made of peripheral blood. The chain couples TRBV27 to TRBJ2-1; the match to TRBD2 covers 13 bases. CDR3 in DNA: TGTGCCAGCAGCAGGACTAGCGGGAGAGTCAGTGAGCAGTTCTTC. It is translated as CASSRTSGRVSEQFF.